This T cell receptor (beta chain) was retrieved from a study of blood T cell repertoires in COVID-19. V lost 0 bases, J lost 6 bases, and 12 bases lay in between. This CDR3 region has 14 residues. Germline CDR1 SGHRS, CDR2 YFSETQ. Symptom resolution, clearance, or two negative PCRs marked the recovered donors of Cohort 3. The data were produced by immunoSEQ multiplex PCR, yet TCRdb's version contains in-frame clones alone and is incomplete. The table includes fewer than 450,000 clones, more than 75% detected once. The sequence came from a woman under 40 who had recovered from COVID-19. Sequenced sample: PBMCs or T cells enriched from blood (not recorded which). V and J are TRBV5-1 and TRBJ1-2; possibly TRBD1 for D (5 bases). CDR3 protein: CASSLEGYDHGYTF. CDR3 nucleotides: TGCGCCAGCAGCTTGGAGGGGTACGATCATGGCTACACCTTC.